This entry lists 9 T cell receptor beta chains sequenced from one sample in a study of shared clonotypes between healthy human individuals. TCRdb's table, derived via immunoSEQ multiplex PCR, lists solely in-frame clones and lacks some. The sample gives roughly 1.5 million clones, around 98% of which show up once; roughly 0.45% is in the top ten. What was sequenced was naive CD4+ T cells sorted from blood. Subset described: CD45RA+ positively selected. All receptors come from a man aged 25-45 years in good health.

This clone occurred once. This chain uses TRBV4-3 with TRBJ2-1; D is unclear. Germline V gene lookup returns CDR1 LGHNA and CDR2 YSLEER. The CDR3 runs to 16 residues. V was shortened by 0 bases and J by 0 bases, with 9 bases between the two germline ends. The CDR3 region is CASSQDVLGSYNEQFF. The CDR3 DNA is TGCGCCAGCAGCCAAGATGTCTTGGGCTCCTACAATGAGCAGTTCTTC.

The V call is TRBV5-4, the J call TRBJ2-5; 8 bases agree with TRBD1. V trimming: 4 bases; J trimming: 2 bases; junction bases outside the gene matches: 13. Germline V gene lookup returns CDR1 SGHNT and CDR2 YYREEE (reference sequence). The length of the CDR3 is 17 residues. This chain's CDR3 is CASSRLGAGGPQETQYF. As DNA, the CDR3 is TGTGCCAGCAGCCGCCTTGGGGCAGGGGGCCCACAAGAGACCCAGTACTTC.

The chain joins TRBV29-1 to TRBJ2-1; 8 bases fit TRBD1. The germline V gene has CDR1 SQVTM and CDR2 ANQGSEA. The CDR3 consists of 13 residues. V dropped 8 bases and J dropped 7; count of bases not matched to a gene: 10. Here the CDR3 DNA reads TGCAGCTCAAAGACAGGGGTAACGAATGAGCAGTTCTTC. Residues: CSSKTGVTNEQFF.

This clone appeared once. The CDR3 spells CASSQIATYNEQFF. In DNA form, the CDR3 reads TGCGCCAGCAGCCAAATAGCTACCTACAATGAGCAGTTCTTC. The chain employs TRBV4-3 and TRBJ2-1; D call uncertain. The CDR3 extends over 14 amino acids. Germline CDR1 LGHNA, CDR2 YSLEER. The V and J ends lost 2 bases and 2 bases respectively, with 7 bases between them.

As concerns this clone: The same CDR3 can be traced to other DNA sequences in this sample. The chain recombines TRBV9 with TRBJ2-1; 13 positions match TRBD2. CDR1 is SGDLS and CDR2 is YYNGEE in the germline V gene. The length of the CDR3 is 14 residues. The ends lost 0 bases at V and 9 bases at J; junction bases unmatched: 0. The DNA for the CDR3 is TGTGCCAGCAGCGTAGGACTAGCGGGAGGTGAGCAGTTCTTC. This translates into CASSVGLAGGEQFF.

V is TRBV5-1 and J is TRBJ2-1; 13 bases match TRBD2. J gave up 8 bases and V 0 bases, and 5 bases lay outside the gene matches. The CDR3 runs to 16 residues. Germline-derived CDR1 and CDR2 are SGHRS and YFSETQ. The CDR3 DNA reads as TGCGCCAGCAGCTTGGGAGGGACTAGCGGGACCGATGAGCAGTTCTTC. It is translated as CASSLGGTSGTDEQFF.

This clone appeared once. This chain uses TRBV19 with TRBJ2-7; 10 nucleotides line up with TRBD1. The CDR3 extends over 16 amino acids. The germline gives CDR1 LNHDA, CDR2 SQIVND (reference sequence). The junction had 10 bases not matched to a gene; V was cut back by 3 bases and J by 5 bases. CDR3: CASSISGTGVGNEQYF. Written as DNA, the CDR3 is TGTGCCAGTAGTATCTCCGGGACAGGGGTGGGTAACGAGCAGTACTTC.

V is TRBV5-3 and J is TRBJ2-3, with TRBD2 matching 11 bases. TRBV5-3 is identified as an open reading frame with a role that is uncertain. The CDR3 loop spans 16 amino acids. Losses at the gene ends were 3 bases for V and 2 bases for J; bases not matched to a gene: 5. CDR3 nucleotides: TGTGCCAGAAGCTGGGGACTAGCGGCAGACACAGATACGCAGTATTTT. Translated: CARSWGLAADTDTQYF.

This chain connects TRBV7-9 to TRBJ2-2; D call uncertain. Germline V gene sequence: CDR1 SEHNR, CDR2 FQNEAQ (reference sequence). Trimming shortened V by 4 bases and J by 5 bases, and 8 bases separated the two germline ends. This CDR3 region has 13 residues. Here the CDR3 reads CASSYFLTGELFF. The CDR3 region has the DNA TGTGCCAGCAGCTACTTTCTTACCGGGGAGCTGTTTTTT.